One and the same sample provided the 22 T cell receptor beta chains below, sequenced in a study of a mutant IDH1 vaccine in newly diagnosed glioma. The repertoire was sequenced with immunoSEQ multiplex PCR; TCRdb's copy has only in-frame clones and lacks some. The table lists about 98,000 clones, about 90% of them singletons. The time point denotes: baseline, week 1 (first vaccination visit). Described treatment: pre-vaccination baseline after standard-of-care therapy. The material was PBMCs, obtained from a glioma patient treated with radiotherapy, temozolomide or both. Receptor source: a woman aged 45 to 65 with glioma.

This clone was counted a few times. This chain links TRBV7-9 with TRBJ2-2, with a weak D call TRBD2 (6 bases). CDR1 SEHNR and CDR2 FQNEAQ come from the germline V gene (reference sequence). Trimming removed 5 bases from V and 1 base from J, with 14 bases in between. The CDR3 has 16 residues. The CDR3 DNA follows: TGTGCCAGCAGCCTCATAGCGGTTTGGAACACCGGGGAGCTGTTTTTT. It codes for CASSLIAVWNTGELFF. Using reference TRBV7-9 and TRBJ2-2 for the parts outside the CDR3, the full variable domain is DTGVSQNPRHKITKRGQNVTFRCDPISEHNRLYWYRQTLGQGPEFLTYFQNEAQLEKSRLLSDRFSAERPKGSFSTLEIQRTEQGDSAMYLCASSLIAVWNTGELFFGEGSRLTVL.

This clone showed up many times. The CDR3 reads CASSRDRLNTEAFF. CDR3 bases: TGTGCCAGCAGTAGAGACAGACTGAACACTGAAGCTTTCTTT. The genes are TRBV6-6 and TRBJ1-1; tentatively, D is TRBD1 (5 bases). V dropped 5 bases and J dropped 0 bases, with 10 bases sitting between them. This CDR3 has 14 amino acids. The germline V gene encodes CDR1 MNHNY and CDR2 SVGAGI (reference sequence).

V is TRBV14 and J is TRBJ2-1; TRBD2 aligns across 10 bases. The CDR3 totals 17 residues. Germline lookup yields CDR1 SGHDN and CDR2 FVKESK. The V and J ends lost 3 bases and 0 bases, in that order; junction bases with no gene match: 5. The CDR3 coding sequence is TGTGCCAGCAGCCACCGACTAGCGGGTGGCTCCTACAATGAGCAGTTCTTC. Encoded protein: CASSHRLAGGSYNEQFF.

This clone was seen once. The CDR3 nucleotides are TGTGCCAGTAGCTCCCGGGGGTGGGCTAATGAAAAACTGTTTTTT. Its translation is CASSSRGWANEKLFF. This chain joins TRBV19 and TRBJ1-4, with D perhaps matching TRBD1 (5 bases). The CDR3 spans 15 residues. From germline, CDR1 is LNHDA and CDR2 SQIVND (reference sequence). Trimming shortened V by 6 bases and J by 3 bases, and 14 bases separated the two germline ends. Filled out from reference TRBV19 and TRBJ1-4, the complete variable domain reads DGGITQSPKYLFRKEGQNVTLSCEQNLNHDAMYWYRQDPGQGLRLIYYSQIVNDFQKGDIAEGYSVSREKKESFPLTVTSAQKNPTAFYLCASSSRGWANEKLFFGSGTQLSVL.

The chain joins TRBV19 to TRBJ2-3, with D possibly matching TRBD2 (6 bases). Germline CDR1 reads LNHDA; CDR2 reads SQIVND (reference sequence). CDR3 length: 14 amino acids. V gave up 4 bases and J gave up 0 bases, with 8 bases separating them. The CDR3 protein is CASSTAGSTDTQYF. The CDR3 DNA follows: TGTGCCAGTAGTACGGCGGGGAGCACAGATACGCAGTATTTT. Using reference TRBV19 and TRBJ2-3 for the parts outside the CDR3, the full variable domain is DGGITQSPKYLFRKEGQNVTLSCEQNLNHDAMYWYRQDPGQGLRLIYYSQIVNDFQKGDIAEGYSVSREKKESFPLTVTSAQKNPTAFYLCASSTAGSTDTQYFGPGTRLTVL.

The chain employs TRBV5-1 and TRBJ2-7; 9 nucleotides line up with TRBD2. CDR3 size: 16 residues. The germline V gene has CDR1 SGHRS and CDR2 YFSETQ. Trimming cost V 0 bases and J 7 bases; bases outside gene matches: 11. The CDR3 reads CASSLGLAGLVQEQYF. The CDR3 region has the DNA TGCGCCAGCAGCTTGGGGCTAGCGGGGCTGGTTCAGGAGCAGTACTTC.

The CDR3 bases are TGTGCCAGCACCTTTAGCGGGAGTCGCTACGAGCAGTACTTC. As protein: CASTFSGSRYEQYF. This rearrangement joins TRBV5-4 to TRBJ2-7; 9 bases align to TRBD2. The CDR3 is 14 residues long. V lost 6 bases to trimming and J lost 3 bases; unmatched junction nucleotides: 7. Germline loops: CDR1 SGHNT, CDR2 YYREEE (reference sequence).

V and J are TRBV28 and TRBJ1-2; TRBD1 is a possible D gene (5 bases). V lost 3 bases and J 3 bases, leaving 17 bases between the germline ends. The CDR3 totals 16 residues. Germline V gene sequence: CDR1 MDHEN, CDR2 SYDVKM. The CDR3 loop is CASSFHRRGADYGYTF. The CDR3 DNA is TGTGCCAGCAGTTTTCACAGGCGAGGGGCTGACTATGGCTACACCTTC.

V usage is TRBV27 and J usage is TRBJ1-2; a possible D gene is TRBD1 (6 bases). Germline CDR1 and CDR2: MNHEY and SMNVEV (reference sequence). Trimming stripped 3 bases from V and 4 bases from J, with 9 bases between. CDR3 length: 13 amino acids. The CDR3 is CASSFAGAYGYTF. In DNA, the CDR3 is TGTGCCAGCAGTTTTGCAGGGGCCTATGGCTACACCTTC.

This clone was found once. V and J are TRBV21-1 and TRBJ2-2; TRBD1 was called by the table and not checked on the DNA. TRBV21-1 is a pseudogene segment. The CDR3 extends over 14 amino acids. This CDR3 is CASPPRQGTGELFF. The CDR3 DNA follows: TGTGCCAGCCCCCCGAGGCAGGGAACCGGGGAGCTGTTTTTT.

The genes are TRBV27 and TRBJ2-7; TRBD1 is a possible D gene (6 bases). From germline, CDR1 is MNHEY and CDR2 SMNVEV (reference sequence). This CDR3 is built from 14 residues. V lost 2 bases and J lost 4, with 12 bases in between. CDR3 sequence: CASSLTRQAYEQYF. Here the CDR3 DNA reads TGTGCCAGCAGTTTAACCCGACAGGCGTACGAGCAGTACTTC.

V and J are TRBV4-1 and TRBJ2-7, with D perhaps assigned TRBD1 or TRBD2 (5 bases each). CDR3 length: 15 residues. Germline values: CDR1 MGHRA, CDR2 YSYEKL. V was trimmed by 4 bases and J by 5 bases, leaving 18 bases between them. CDR3 residues: CASSPISHGAHEQYF. The CDR3 nucleotides are TGCGCCAGCAGCCCCATTTCGCACGGGGCGCACGAGCAGTACTTC.

The chain joins TRBV7-9 to TRBJ2-2; D possibly corresponds to TRBD1 (6 bases). V was pared by 5 bases and J by 7 bases, with 20 bases between. CDR1 and CDR2 (germline): SEHNR, FQNEAQ (reference sequence). The CDR3 has 16 amino acids. The CDR3 loop reads CASSPRDRPGSGELFF. In DNA form, the CDR3 reads TGTGCCAGCAGCCCCCGAGACAGGCCTGGGAGCGGGGAGCTGTTTTTT. Full variable domain (rest looked up from reference TRBV7-9 and TRBJ2-2): DTGVSQNPRHKITKRGQNVTFRCDPISEHNRLYWYRQTLGQGPEFLTYFQNEAQLEKSRLLSDRFSAERPKGSFSTLEIQRTEQGDSAMYLCASSPRDRPGSGELFFGEGSRLTVL.

The chain combines TRBV29-1 with TRBJ1-1; TRBD1 might be the D (5 bases). Germline CDR1 SQVTM, CDR2 ANQGSEA. Deletions cut 7 bases from V and 3 bases from J, with 9 bases between. The CDR3 extends over 11 amino acids. The CDR3 sequence: CSADSYTEAFF. DNA of the CDR3: TGCAGCGCCGACAGTTACACTGAAGCTTTCTTT.

The chain employs TRBV11-2 and TRBJ2-7; possibly TRBD1 for D (6 bases). The CDR3 is 15 residues long. V was trimmed by 3 bases and J by 0 bases, leaving 12 bases between them. Germline lookup yields CDR1 SGHAT and CDR2 FQNNGV. The CDR3 DNA is TGTGCCAGCAGCTTTGACAGGTTAGGCTCCTACGAGCAGTACTTC. As protein: CASSFDRLGSYEQYF.

The V and J genes are TRBV29-1 and TRBJ2-7; 10 nucleotides match TRBD2. CDR1 SQVTM and CDR2 ANQGSEA come from the germline V gene. The CDR3 is 14 residues long. With V trimmed by 1 base and J by 6 bases, 6 bases remained unmatched. CDR3 in DNA: TGCAGCGTTGAAGCTAGCGGGAGAGTGGGCGAGCAGTACTTC. Translating gives CSVEASGRVGEQYF.

J is TRBJ2-1 and V is TRBV5-1; 11 positions match TRBD2. J gave up 3 bases and V 2 bases, and 7 bases lay outside the gene matches. This CDR3 spans 17 amino acids. CDR1 is SGHRS, CDR2 YFSETQ, per germline. CDR3 loop: CASSFLGLADFYNEQFF. The CDR3 bases are TGCGCCAGCAGCTTCTTGGGACTAGCGGACTTCTACAATGAGCAGTTCTTC.

The chain combines TRBV30 with TRBJ2-5; 10 positions agree with TRBD1. The CDR3 sequence is 14 residues long. CDR1 and CDR2 (germline): GTSNPN, SVGIG (reference sequence). The trim removed 4 bases at V and 0 bases at J, leaving 2 bases unmatched. The CDR3 sequence: CAWTDRGNQETQYF. In nucleotides, the CDR3 is TGTGCCTGGACGGACAGGGGGAACCAAGAGACCCAGTACTTC.

This rearrangement joins TRBV18 to TRBJ2-7; possible D gene TRBD1, 5 bases. CDR1 KGHSH and CDR2 LQKENI come from the germline V gene. The V end lost 2 bases, the J end lost 0 bases, and 14 bases lay between the germline ends. The CDR3 spans 16 residues. As DNA, the CDR3 is TGTGCCAGCTCACCAATCCCAGGACACAGCTCCTACGAGCAGTACTTC. Translated, it gives CASSPIPGHSSYEQYF.

The chain recombines TRBV5-1 with TRBJ2-3; D is ambiguous. Germline CDR1 reads SGHRS; CDR2 reads YFSETQ. V lost 4 bases to trimming and J lost 0 bases, with 3 bases between them. The CDR3 runs 12 residues. The DNA of the CDR3 is TGCGCCAGCAGCCTGAGCACAGATACGCAGTATTTT. This encodes CASSLSTDTQYF. Combining the CDR3 with reference TRBV5-1 and TRBJ2-3 gives the whole variable domain KAGVTQTPRYLIKTRGQQVTLSCSPISGHRSVSWYQQTPGQGLQFLFEYFSETQRNKGNFPGRFSGRQFSNSRSEMNVSTLELGDSALYLCASSLSTDTQYFGPGTRLTVL.

This clone appeared once. The genes are TRBV2 and TRBJ2-7, with 9 bases identical to TRBD1. J lost 2 bases, V lost 3 bases, and 2 bases had no gene match. CDR3 length: 14 residues. CDR1 is SNHLY and CDR2 is FYNNEI in the germline V gene. CDR3 in amino acids: CASSDGTGTYEQYF. CDR3 nucleotide sequence: TGTGCCAGCAGTGACGGGACAGGGACCTACGAGCAGTACTTC.

The chain employs TRBV10-3 and TRBJ1-1; D may be TRBD1 (5 bases). Trimming removed 1 base from V and 0 bases from J, with 12 bases in between. Germline V gives CDR1 ENHRY, CDR2 SYGVKD. This CDR3 comprises 16 residues. In DNA form, the CDR3 reads TGTGCCATCAGTGAGTATACAGGAGGAATGAACACTGAAGCTTTCTTT. Translated, it gives CAISEYTGGMNTEAFF.